The clone carrying this T cell receptor (beta chain) was counted at least ten times. This sample was taken from a study of blood T cells in healthy people across ages. For the second PCR, which ran for 7 to 11 cycles, a sample-barcoded 5' primer and a J-beta primer mix were used. TCRdb analysed the 5' RACE reads with MiXCR anew, one entry per CDR3 protein. The data contain more than 800,000 distinct CDR3 sequences, 25% to 35% of them seen just once; the ten biggest clones take up around 15%. The CDR3 consists of 15 residues. V trimming: 1 base; J trimming: 7 bases; junction bases outside the gene matches: 5. From germline, CDR1 is LGHNA and CDR2 YNFKEQ.

Sequenced material: blood. The chain combines TRBV4-2 with TRBJ1-2; TRBD1 matches at 11 bases. The origin of this receptor is a woman of 80 years or more in good health. CDR3 nucleotides: TGTGCCAGCAGCCAAGGGACAGGGGGCGAAGGTGGCTACACCTTC. Its protein product is CASSQGTGGEGGYTF.